The entry below describes one T cell receptor (beta chain). The antigen is unknown. The conserved final phenylalanine or tryptophan is absent from the CDR3, which likely points to a read error. CDR1 is DFQATT and CDR2 is SNEGSKA in the germline V gene (reference sequence). Losses at the gene ends were 6 bases for V and 4 bases for J; bases not matched to a gene: 13. The CDR3 has 16 residues. Bulk TCR library preparation followed previously described methods with listed TCR primers. TCRdb used MiXCR to reprocess the PCR reads, holding one entry per CDR3 protein. The data hold 85,000 to 120,000 distinct CDR3 sequences, with under 40% observed a single time. The data are from a study of molecular identifiers for immune sequencing clone quantification. General study results and limits: Amid some 900,000 naive cells, spiked Jurkat TCR RNA from one cell was reportedly still detectable.

The source of this sequence is a human donor in good health. Some libraries in this study had Jurkat cell RNA spiked in. The chain has TRBV20-1 and TRBJ2-3; TRBD2 agrees at 10 bases. What was sequenced was naive CD8+ T cells from blood, with Jurkat cell RNA spiked in. Subset: FACS-sorted CD8+CD4-CCR7+CD45RA+ naive T cells. CDR3 sequence: CSAPWLAGVEADTQYI. In DNA form, the CDR3 reads TGCAGTGCCCCCTGGCTAGCGGGAGTCGAGGCAGATACGCAGTATATT.